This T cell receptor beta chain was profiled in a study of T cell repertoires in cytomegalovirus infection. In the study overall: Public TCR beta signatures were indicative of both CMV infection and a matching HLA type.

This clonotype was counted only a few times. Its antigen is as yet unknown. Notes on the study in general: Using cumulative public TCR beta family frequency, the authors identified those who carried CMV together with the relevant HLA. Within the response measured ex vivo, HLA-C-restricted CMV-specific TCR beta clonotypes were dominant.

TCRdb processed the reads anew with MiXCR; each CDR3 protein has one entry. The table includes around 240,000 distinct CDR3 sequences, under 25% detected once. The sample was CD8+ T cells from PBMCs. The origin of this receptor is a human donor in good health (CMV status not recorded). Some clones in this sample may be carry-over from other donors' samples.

The CDR3 sequence is CASRLVGWDRVKGTEAFF. CDR3 in DNA: TGCGCCAGCCGCCTCGTGGGTTGGGACAGGGTAAAAGGCACTGAAGCTTTCTTT. V gene TRBV23-1 combines with J gene TRBJ1-1; 9 nucleotides line up with TRBD1. TRBV23-1 is an ORF; its function is uncertain. The V gene end was trimmed by 8 bases and the J gene end by 4 bases; junction bases not matched to a gene: 20. The CDR3 consists of 18 residues.